Below, 3 T cell receptor beta chains from the same sample are listed, as sequenced in a study of T cell repertoires in cytomegalovirus infection. TCRdb itself ran the reads through MiXCR, one entry per CDR3 protein. The sample carries 210,000 or so distinct CDR3 sequences, roughly 6.5% recorded once. Sample: PBMCs. These receptors all come from a human donor in good health (CMV status not recorded). Some clones in this sample may be carry-over from other donors' samples.

The CDR3 sequence is CASSRGDRANEQFF. The CDR3 region has the DNA TGTGCCAGCAGTCGGGGGGACAGGGCGAATGAGCAGTTCTTC. The chain combines TRBV28 with TRBJ2-1; 9 bases agree with TRBD1. Germline values: CDR1 MDHEN, CDR2 SYDVKM. The CDR3 sequence is 14 residues long. V lost 5 bases, J lost 7 bases, and 6 bases stayed unmatched.

This clonotype showed up many times. The V and J genes are TRBV28 and TRBJ1-5; 7 bases match TRBD1. V gave up 7 bases and J gave up 1 base; unmatched junction bases: 13. The CDR3 loop spans 17 amino acids. Germline V lookup: CDR1 MDHEN, CDR2 SYDVKM. The CDR3 nucleotides are TGTGCCAGCAAGGGGGCGCGACAGGGTATGAGCAATCAGCCCCAGCATTTT. Translated: CASKGARQGMSNQPQHF.

This clonotype was found many times. The V gene is TRBV12-3 or TRBV12-4, the J gene TRBJ2-7, with TRBD1 identical over 7 bases. The CDR3 has 16 amino acids. V was pared by 2 bases and J by 2 bases, with 9 bases of the junction left unmatched. The CDR3, as DNA: TGTGCCAGCAGTTTACCCAAGGGGACAGATACCTACGAGCAGTACTTC. Its protein is CASSLPKGTDTYEQYF.